The 28 T cell receptor beta chains presented below share a single source sample, sequenced in a study of T cell repertoires in cytomegalovirus infection. Using its own MiXCR run on the reads, TCRdb lists one record per CDR3 protein. The sample has around 250,000 distinct CDR3 sequences, about 15% seen once. The material sequenced was CD8+ T cells from PBMCs. The source of these receptors is a human donor in good health (CMV status not recorded). Some clones in this sample may be carry-over from other donors' samples.

In its sample, this clonotype was seen a few times. The gene calls are TRBV6-6 and TRBJ1-2; 7 nucleotides line up with TRBD1. With 5 bases clipped from V and 6 bases from J, the junction kept 6 bases outside the gene matches. CDR1 MNHNY and CDR2 SVGAGI come from the germline V gene (reference sequence). This CDR3 is built from 13 residues. CDR3 nucleotides: TGTGCCAGCAGTCAGGGGGGTTTGGATGGCTACACCTTC. It encodes CASSQGGLDGYTF.

This clonotype was detected only a few times. The chain has TRBV29-1 and TRBJ2-5, with D perhaps given as TRBD1 or TRBD2 (5 bases each). From germline, CDR1 is SQVTM and CDR2 ANQGSEA. V dropped 7 bases and J dropped 2 bases, with 11 bases sitting between them. The CDR3 runs 12 residues. The CDR3: CSAGTGQETQYF. CDR3 bases: TGCAGCGCCGGGACGGGACAAGAGACCCAGTACTTC.

The rearrangement joins TRBV27 to TRBJ2-1; possibly TRBD1 or TRBD2 for D (6 bases each). Trimming removed 1 base at V and 8 bases at J, with 15 bases between. CDR1 and CDR2 from the germline V gene are MNHEY and SMNVEV (reference sequence). This CDR3 is built from 15 residues. CDR3 region: CASSLFRGVRDEQFF. The CDR3 DNA reads TGTGCCAGCAGTTTATTTAGGGGGGTGAGGGATGAGCAGTTCTTC.

V and J are TRBV7-8 and TRBJ1-2; possibly TRBD1 for D (6 bases). CDR1 and CDR2 from the germline V gene are SGHVS and FQNEAQ. The CDR3 consists of 13 residues. With 7 bases removed from V and 5 bases from J, the gap between germline ends came to 14 bases. CDR3 DNA: TGTGCCAGCACAGGAGGGGGGTCATATGGCTACACCTTC. The encoded protein is CASTGGGSYGYTF.

The rearrangement uses TRBV7-6 and TRBJ2-6; D gene uncertain. The V end lost 5 bases, the J end lost 0 bases, and 17 bases lay between the germline ends. This CDR3 comprises 18 residues. The germline V gene encodes CDR1 SGHVS and CDR2 FNYEAQ. The CDR3 bases are TGTGCCAGCAGCCCCAACATGATTAGCCACTCTGGGGCCAACGTCCTGACTTTC. Translated, it gives CASSPNMISHSGANVLTF. Complete variable domain (other parts from reference TRBV7-6 and TRBJ2-6): GAGVSQSPRYKVTKRGQDVALRCDPISGHVSLYWYRQALGQGPEFLTYFNYEAQQDKSGLPNDRFSAERPEGSISTLTIQRTEQRDSAMYRCASSPNMISHSGANVLTFGAGSRLTVL.

This clonotype was detected only a few times. The chain links TRBV4-3 to TRBJ1-3; D ambiguous. V lost 0 bases, J lost 0 bases, and 9 bases lay in between. Germline values: CDR1 LGHNA, CDR2 YSLEER. This CDR3 is built from 16 residues. For the CDR3, the DNA is TGCGCCAGCAGCCAAGAACCGAAAATCTCTGGAAACACCATATATTTT. Amino acid sequence: CASSQEPKISGNTIYF.

This clonotype was detected once. The rearrangement links TRBV6-5 to TRBJ2-7; D is possibly TRBD2 (6 bases). Germline assignment: CDR1 MNHEY and CDR2 SVGAGI. The CDR3 covers 16 residues. V dropped 2 bases and J dropped 2 bases, with 16 bases sitting between them. DNA for the CDR3: TGTGCCAGCAGTTACAGCCAGGAGGGTAGCGCCTACGAGCAGTACTTC. Protein: CASSYSQEGSAYEQYF.

The J gene is TRBJ2-2, the V gene TRBV2; D unclear. With 3 bases removed from V and 5 bases from J, the gap between germline ends came to 16 bases. This CDR3 comprises 16 residues. Germline values: CDR1 SNHLY, CDR2 FYNNEI. The CDR3 reads CASSDSLRKATGELFF. The CDR3 DNA follows: TGTGCCAGCAGTGATAGTTTACGTAAAGCTACCGGGGAGCTGTTTTTT.

In nucleotides, the CDR3 is TGTGCCAGCAGTTACTCGCTACACCCCAATAATTCACCCCTCCACTTT. It is translated as CASSYSLHPNNSPLHF. The V call is TRBV6-6, the J call TRBJ1-6, with no clear D. Trimming pared 0 bases from V and 5 bases from J, leaving 11 bases between. This CDR3 spans 16 amino acids. Looked up from germline, CDR1 is MNHNY and CDR2 is SVGAGI (reference sequence).

The chain joins TRBV6-1 to TRBJ1-2, with D tentatively TRBD1 (6 bases). V was clipped by 7 bases and J by 0 bases, with 15 bases between them. The CDR3 has 15 amino acids. Germline assignment: CDR1 MNHNS and CDR2 SASEGT. The CDR3 is CASTATGRANYGYTF. The CDR3 coding sequence is TGTGCCAGCACCGCGACAGGTCGAGCTAACTATGGCTACACCTTC.

The chain joins TRBV4-1 to TRBJ2-1, with D possibly TRBD2 on 6 matching bases. The CDR3 extends over 16 amino acids. The germline V and J ends were trimmed by 1 base and 4 bases, with 14 bases remaining between them. In germline, CDR1 is MGHRA, CDR2 YSYEKL. As DNA, the CDR3 is TGCGCCAGCAGCCAAGTTAATGGACTATTATACAATGAGCAGTTCTTC. Protein: CASSQVNGLLYNEQFF.

This clonotype was observed at least ten times. The CDR3 here is CASSFGGGGYGYTF. In nucleotides, the CDR3 is TGTGCCAGCAGTTTTGGAGGAGGGGGGTATGGCTACACCTTC. The chain couples TRBV27 to TRBJ1-2; D perhaps matches TRBD1 (6 bases). This CDR3 has 14 amino acids. Germline V gene sequence: CDR1 MNHEY, CDR2 SMNVEV (reference sequence). Between the trimmed V and J ends, which lost 3 bases and 5 bases, there was a span of 13 bases.

This clonotype came up many times. The chain has TRBV3-1 and TRBJ2-3; perhaps D is TRBD1 or TRBD2 (5 bases each). CDR1 and CDR2 (germline): LGHDT, YNNKEL (reference sequence). The CDR3 contains 17 residues. V gave up 0 bases and J gave up 1 base, with 14 bases separating them. The CDR3 DNA reads TGTGCCAGCAGCCAAGATGGGGCTAGCCGACGCACAGATACGCAGTATTTT. Translating it yields CASSQDGASRRTDTQYF.

This clonotype appeared many times. The chain couples TRBV27 to TRBJ2-1; 8 nucleotides align to TRBD1. The CDR3 consists of 14 residues. In germline, CDR1 is MNHEY, CDR2 SMNVEV (reference sequence). The V gene end was trimmed by 3 bases and the J gene end by 7 bases; junction bases not matched to a gene: 5. This CDR3 reads CASSFFRGLNEQFF. CDR3 DNA: TGTGCCAGCAGTTTTTTCAGGGGGCTAAATGAGCAGTTCTTC.

The chain carries TRBV5-6 and TRBJ2-5; a possible D gene is TRBD2 (6 bases). The CDR3 is 13 amino acids. V lost 4 bases and J lost 1, with 8 bases in between. Germline values: CDR1 SGHDT, CDR2 YYEEEE. The CDR3 region is CASSPGGQETQYF. In DNA form, the CDR3 reads TGTGCCAGCAGCCCCGGGGGCCAAGAGACCCAGTACTTC.

The gene calls are TRBV10-3 and TRBJ1-5; 8 bases fit TRBD1. CDR3 length: 15 amino acids. With 5 bases clipped from V and 8 bases from J, the junction kept 11 bases outside the gene matches. Germline values: CDR1 ENHRY, CDR2 SYGVKD. The CDR3, as DNA: TGTGCCATCAGTAACCGGACAGGGAAAAGGGAGCCCCAGCATTTT. Its translation: CAISNRTGKREPQHF.

In this sample, this clonotype turned up many times. The chain joins TRBV5-6 to TRBJ2-1; D unresolved. This CDR3 region has 14 residues. In germline, CDR1 is SGHDT, CDR2 YYEEEE. Deletions cut 6 bases from V and 0 bases from J, with 10 bases between. Written as DNA, the CDR3 is TGTGCCAGCATCTACGGTAGCTCCTACAATGAGCAGTTCTTC. Residues: CASIYGSSYNEQFF.

This clonotype has a count of ten or more. The V and J genes are TRBV7-9 and TRBJ1-2, with no clear D. CDR1 is SEHNR and CDR2 is FQNEAQ in the germline V gene (reference sequence). The length of the CDR3 is 14 residues. The V gene lost 4 bases and the J gene lost 7 bases, with 16 bases spanning the gap. CDR3: CASSSTSPRVGYTF. CDR3 in DNA: TGTGCCAGCAGCTCAACCTCCCCTCGGGTTGGCTACACCTTC.

This clonotype appeared a single time. The chain recombines TRBV19 with TRBJ2-3, with 12 bases identical to TRBD2. Trimming removed 5 bases from V and 2 bases from J; junction bases left unmatched: 8. This CDR3 is built from 17 residues. Germline CDR1 and CDR2: LNHDA and SQIVND (reference sequence). The CDR3 is CASSSKTSGGHTDTQYF. For the CDR3, the DNA is TGTGCCAGTAGTTCGAAGACTAGCGGGGGCCACACAGATACGCAGTATTTT. Based on the CDR3 plus reference TRBV19 and TRBJ2-3, the full variable domain is DGGITQSPKYLFRKEGQNVTLSCEQNLNHDAMYWYRQDPGQGLRLIYYSQIVNDFQKGDIAEGYSVSREKKESFPLTVTSAQKNPTAFYLCASSSKTSGGHTDTQYFGPGTRLTVL.

V is TRBV6-2 or TRBV6-3 and J is TRBJ1-1; no reliable D call. Trimming stripped 2 bases from V and 6 bases from J, with 19 bases between. The CDR3 loop spans 16 amino acids. The V gene's germline CDR1 is MNHEY and CDR2 SVGEGT. The CDR3 bases are TGTGCCAGCAGTTACCCTCCGAGGGCCGAGGGATCTGAAGCTTTCTTT. Its translation: CASSYPPRAEGSEAFF.

This clonotype was counted at least ten times. The CDR3 loop is CASSPLGPTDTQYF. In DNA form, the CDR3 reads TGTGCCAGCAGTCCATTGGGGCCCACAGATACGCAGTATTTT. The V gene is TRBV7-6, the J gene TRBJ2-3; tentative D call: TRBD1 (5 bases). V lost 6 bases and J 2 bases, leaving 12 bases between the germline ends. The V gene's germline CDR1 is SGHVS and CDR2 FNYEAQ. This CDR3 has 14 amino acids.

The chain is built from TRBV9 and TRBJ1-4, with D perhaps matching TRBD1 (5 bases). From germline, CDR1 is SGDLS and CDR2 YYNGEE. Deletions cut 3 bases from V and 2 bases from J, with 11 bases between. The CDR3 contains 15 residues. The CDR3 loop is CASSGGGSTNEKLFF. CDR3 DNA: TGTGCCAGCAGCGGGGGGGGGAGCACTAATGAAAAACTGTTTTTT.

This clonotype appeared many times. The chain recombines TRBV28 with TRBJ2-3; D tentatively reads TRBD1 or TRBD2 (5 bases each). The V end was cut by 3 bases, the J end by 2 bases, with 12 bases between. Per germline, CDR1 MDHEN and CDR2 SYDVKM. The CDR3 sequence is 15 residues long. CDR3 bases: TGTGCCAGCAGTTTGGGGGAGAGATTCACAGATACGCAGTATTTT. This encodes CASSLGERFTDTQYF.

This clonotype was seen a handful of times. The chain links TRBV5-1 to TRBJ1-5; TRBD1 matches 9 bases. J gave up 8 bases and V 0 bases, and 6 bases lay outside the gene matches. This CDR3 is 15 amino acids long. CDR1 SGHRS and CDR2 YFSETQ come from the germline V gene. CDR3 sequence reads: CASSLAGTGWEPQHF. The CDR3 DNA follows: TGCGCCAGCAGCTTGGCGGGGACAGGGTGGGAGCCCCAGCATTTT. Drawing the rest from reference TRBV5-1 and TRBJ1-5, the complete variable domain is KAGVTQTPRYLIKTRGQQVTLSCSPISGHRSVSWYQQTPGQGLQFLFEYFSETQRNKGNFPGRFSGRQFSNSRSEMNVSTLELGDSALYLCASSLAGTGWEPQHFGDGTRLSIL.

This clonotype was counted many times. The V and J genes are TRBV7-6 and TRBJ1-2; 9 bases fit TRBD1. Trimming at V came to 4 bases and at J to 7 bases, leaving 10 bases not matched to a gene. CDR3 size: 15 residues. Germline V CDR1 and CDR2: SGHVS, FNYEAQ. The CDR3 loop reads CASSYSIQGAGGYTF. CDR3 sequence (DNA): TGTGCCAGCAGCTACAGTATACAGGGGGCCGGTGGCTACACCTTC.

This clonotype was seen a few times. The V gene is TRBV4-1, the J gene TRBJ1-5; D unclear. The CDR3 sequence is 14 residues long. CDR1 is MGHRA and CDR2 is YSYEKL in the germline V gene. V was shortened by 0 bases and J by 6 bases, with 9 bases between the two germline ends. The CDR3 nucleotides read TGCGCCAGCAGCCAAGAGGTGCCCTCTCAGCCCCAGCATTTT. This translates into CASSQEVPSQPQHF.

A remark on this clonotype: Given a much more abundant clone one base away, this may be a read error. CDR3 coding DNA: TGTGTCAGCAGCCCTTCCGGGACCCAGAACCCCCAGTACTTC. Protein sequence: CVSSPSGTQNPQYF. The V gene is TRBV5-6, the J gene TRBJ2-7; D might be TRBD1 or TRBD2, each matching 5 bases. Germline V gives CDR1 SGHDT, CDR2 YYEEEE. The CDR3 loop spans 14 amino acids. The variable domain in full, completed from reference TRBV5-6 and TRBJ2-7, reads DAGVTQSPTHLIKTRGQQVTLRCSPKSGHDTVSWYQQALGQGPQFIFQYYEEEERQRGNFPDRFSGHQFPNYSSELNVNALLLGDSALYLCVSSPSGTQNPQYFGPGTRLTVT.

The rearrangement uses TRBV5-1 and TRBJ2-1; 10 bases are a match to TRBD2. The CDR3 sequence is 15 residues long. The junction had 4 bases not matched to a gene; V was cut back by 0 bases and J by 7 bases. Germline CDR1 and CDR2: SGHRS and YFSETQ. CDR3 nucleotide sequence: TGCGCCAGCAGCTTGGACCTAGCGGGGGCAAATGAGCAGTTCTTC. Translating it yields CASSLDLAGANEQFF.